These T cell receptor beta chains were read from a single sample in a study of blood T cell repertoires in COVID-19. Profiling relied on immunoSEQ multiplex PCR, and the TCRdb table lists in-frame clones only, not all of them. Of more than 85,000 clones in the sample, roughly 80% were seen once. Sequenced sample: peripheral blood. These receptors were obtained from a woman in her fifties or sixties with acute or convalescent COVID-19. The CDR3 runs from the conserved cysteine through the conserved F or W. D genes are given only for firm matches. Size is stated for part of the rows, as once, few or many counts, or as a class when the clone is expanded.

TRBJ1-2 | TRBD1 | NA | TRBV5-1 | 15 | CASSSIGQGNYGYTF | TGCGCCAGCAGCTCTATTGGACAGGGGAACTATGGCTACACCTTC
TRBJ1-3 | NA | NA | TRBV13 | 16 | CASSSIPDSGGNTIYF | TGTGCCAGCAGCTCGATTCCGGACTCGGGAGGAAACACCATATATTTT
TRBJ1-4 | NA | NA | TRBV2 | 15 | CASRSTREPRGKLFF | TGTGCCAGCAGATCGACTAGGGAACCTAGGGGAAAACTGTTTTTT
TRBJ1-5 | NA | NA | TRBV2 | 14 | CASSRDAGNQPQHF | TGTGCCAGCAGTCGGGACGCGGGAAATCAGCCCCAGCATTTT
TRBJ2-3 | TRBD1 | once | TRBV5-4 | 16 | CASSGSGTGVADTQYF | TGTGCCAGCAGCGGATCCGGGACAGGGGTTGCAGATACGCAGTATTTT
TRBJ2-7 | NA | NA | TRBV2 | 13 | CATLSSGSYEQYF | TGTGCCACCCTATCTTCTGGTTCCTACGAGCAGTACTTC
TRBJ2-7 | TRBD2 | NA | TRBV6-1 | 13 | CASSEIRGVEQYF | TGTGCCAGCAGTGAAATTCGGGGGGTCGAGCAGTACTTC
TRBJ2-7 | NA | NA | TRBV24-1 | 16 | CATSDARATVRGEQYF | TGTGCCACCAGCGATGCCAGAGCTACGGTTAGAGGCGAGCAGTACTTC
TRBJ2-5 | TRBD2 | few | TRBV4-3 | 15 | CASSQVWGGKETQYF | TGCGCCAGCAGCCAAGTTTGGGGGGGTAAAGAGACCCAGTACTTC
TRBJ1-1 | NA | NA | TRBV6-5 | 12 | CATNSGGTEAFF | TGTGCCACCAACTCCGGGGGCACTGAAGCTTTCTTT
TRBJ2-3 | NA | NA | TRBV7-2 | 14 | CASRAGVSTDTQYF | TGTGCCAGCAGGGCGGGCGTCAGCACAGATACGCAGTATTTT
TRBJ1-2 | NA | once | TRBV5-6 | 15 | CASSVADYNNYGYTF | TGTGCCAGCAGCGTTGCAGATTATAACAACTATGGCTACACCTTC
TRBJ1-2 | TRBD1 | once | TRBV19 | 17 | CASSIDRTGGRIYGYTF | TGTGCCAGTAGTATAGACCGGACAGGGGGCAGGATCTATGGCTACACCTTC
TRBJ2-7 | TRBD2 | once | TRBV2 | 16 | CASSERGLAGAYEQYF | TGTGCCAGCAGTGAGAGGGGACTAGCGGGGGCCTACGAGCAGTACTTC
TRBJ1-4 | NA | NA | TRBV9 | 14 | CASSVSGTVEKLFF | TGTGCCAGCAGCGTAAGCGGGACGGTTGAAAAACTGTTTTTT
TRBJ2-7 | TRBD1 | NA | TRBV7-8 | 13 | CASSAYRGYEQYF | TGTGCCAGCAGCGCCTACAGGGGTTACGAGCAGTACTTC
TRBJ2-7 | NA | few | TRBV10-2 | 14 | CASSLTGSSYEQYF | TGCGCCAGCAGTTTGACTGGGAGCTCCTACGAGCAGTACTTC
TRBJ2-7 | TRBD1 | NA | TRBV3-1/TRBV3-2 | 15 | CASSHTGQGSYEQYF | TGTGCCAGCAGCCACACGGGACAGGGGTCCTACGAGCAGTACTTC
TRBJ1-1 | NA | NA | TRBV12-3/TRBV12-4 | 12 | CASNLEGAEAFF | TGTGCCAGCAATCTTGAGGGAGCTGAAGCTTTCTTT
TRBJ1-2 | TRBD1 | NA | TRBV3-1/TRBV3-2 | 16 | CASSRDRASSNYGYTF | TGTGCCAGCAGTCGGGACAGGGCTTCCTCAAACTATGGCTACACCTTC
TRBJ2-1 | TRBD2 | NA | TRBV10-3 | 15 | CATAASGSSYNEQFF | TGTGCCACGGCGGCTAGCGGGTCCTCCTACAATGAGCAGTTCTTC
TRBJ2-3 | NA | NA | TRBV7-3 | 16 | CASSLRGHTSTDTQYF | TGTGCCAGCAGCTTAAGGGGGCACACTAGCACAGATACGCAGTATTTT
TRBJ2-3 | TRBD2 | once | TRBV6-1 | 15 | CASSDGGALTDTQYF | TGTGCCAGCAGTGACGGGGGGGCCCTCACAGATACGCAGTATTTT
TRBJ1-3 | NA | NA | TRBV14 | 12 | CASSRNGNTIYF | TGTGCCAGCAGCCGTAATGGAAACACCATATATTTT
TRBJ2-2 | NA | NA | TRBV14 | 13 | CASSHHDTRKLFF | TGTGCCAGCAGCCATCACGACACCCGGAAGCTGTTTTTT
TRBJ2-1 | NA | NA | TRBV28 | 11 | CASKEYNEQFF | TGTGCCAGCAAAGAGTACAATGAGCAGTTCTTC
TRBJ1-1 | TRBD1 | NA | TRBV5-4 | 15 | CASSGTGTGGTEAFF | TGTGCCAGCAGCGGAACCGGGACAGGGGGCACTGAAGCTTTCTTT
TRBJ2-7 | TRBD1 | once | TRBV9 | 14 | CASSPGTASYEQYF | TGTGCCAGCAGCCCCGGGACAGCCTCCTACGAGCAGTACTTC
TRBJ1-3 | NA | NA | TRBV6-5 | 16 | CASSSRGWYSGNTIYF | TGTGCCAGCAGTTCGAGGGGGTGGTACTCTGGAAACACCATATATTTT
TRBJ1-5 | NA | NA | TRBV12-3/TRBV12-4 | 13 | CASSSRGNQPQHF | TGTGCCAGCAGTTCCAGGGGTAATCAGCCCCAGCATTTT
TRBJ2-5 | TRBD2 | NA | TRBV9 | 14 | CASSPLARQETQYF | TGTGCCAGCAGCCCACTAGCGCGCCAAGAGACCCAGTACTTC
TRBJ1-2 | TRBD1 | NA | TRBV12-3/TRBV12-4 | 11 | CASRTGNGYTF | TGTGCCAGCAGGACAGGGAATGGCTACACCTTC
TRBJ1-4 | TRBD1 | NA | TRBV5-1 | 15 | CASSPRTGSGEKLFF | TGCGCCAGCAGCCCGAGGACAGGGTCCGGCGAAAAACTGTTTTTT
TRBJ2-5 | NA | once | TRBV7-3 | 13 | CASSRWGRETQYF | TGTGCCAGCAGCCGTTGGGGGCGTGAGACCCAGTACTTC
TRBJ1-6 | NA | NA | TRBV4-1 | 17 | CASSQESGSGIGSPLHF | TGCGCCAGCAGCCAAGAGTCGGGATCGGGGATTGGTTCACCCCTCCACTTT